This T cell receptor beta chain emerged from a study of shared clonotypes between healthy human individuals. About the study: Donors consisted of two women and a few men between 18 and 49. Study-wide results and caveats: Naive subsets generally had larger estimated richness than memory subsets. Exclusively blood specimens were collected; tissue repertoires likely differ.

CDR3 size: 17 residues. The germline gives CDR1 SGHNT, CDR2 YYREEE (reference sequence). V was shortened by 3 bases and J by 7 bases, with 23 bases between the two germline ends. Clones were read by immunoSEQ multiplex PCR, and TCRdb kept only the in-frame ones, dropping some. The repertoire has approximately 350,000 clones, about 74% of them found once; the top ten carry 10%. Points on this clone: The antigen is undetermined.

The rearrangement links TRBV5-4 to TRBJ1-5; the D gene is possibly TRBD1 (5 bases). The source material was memory CD4+ T cells sorted from blood. The subset is: CD45RA-negative fraction. The TCR sequence derives from a man aged 25 to 45 in good health. The DNA for the CDR3 is TGTGCCAGCAGCTCTATACTTGAGGGGCGAGAGAACCAGCCCCAGCATTTT. Translating it yields CASSSILEGRENQPQHF. Drawing the rest from reference TRBV5-4 and TRBJ1-5, the complete variable domain is ETGVTQSPTHLIKTRGQQVTLRCSSQSGHNTVSWYQQALGQGPQFIFQYYREEENGRGNFPPRFSGLQFPNYSSELNVNALELDDSALYLCASSSILEGRENQPQHFGDGTRLSIL.